This T cell receptor beta chain was documented in a study of shared clonotypes between healthy human individuals (TCRdb year 2020). Background on the whole study: A few men and two women, aged 18 to 49 years, made up the cohort. For each donor, CD4 naive and CD4 memory were each given three plates, CD8 naive was given two plates, and CD8 memory was given one plate. To estimate repertoire size and how much clonotype sharing occurs between individuals, the study deeply sequenced the blood TCR repertoires of five or six healthy adults. Between about 0.8 and 9 billion PBMCs per donor were obtained by leukapheresis. Libraries were prepared and TCR repertoires were sequenced by different laboratories using diverse techniques, in order to increase sequencing depth and limit assay-specific biases.

What the research found in general, with its limitations: Clonotypes shared by all four sorted-subset donors showed higher generation probabilities than non-shared clonotypes. Naive subsets generally had larger estimated clonotype richness than memory subsets. Based on pairwise subsampling, the degree of clonotype sharing among donors was expected to be affected by sequencing depth. About 4.5% of naive CD4, 3% to 3.5% of naive CD8, 2.3% of memory CD4, and approximately 0.39% of memory CD8 clonotypes were shared across several donors. Even with the large sequencing depth, rarefaction of the sorted-subset datasets indicated that sequencing was incomplete. Because the study included only a small number of donors, the genetic and exposure-history diversity represented was limited. Only blood was sampled, and tissue TCR repertoires likely differ from those in blood.

Donors were healthy HIV-negative adults with no recently reported acute infections or vaccinations. Only Caucasian adults living in Nashville, Tennessee, USA were represented among the donors. CD4+ T cells were enriched by magnetic negative selection; naive cells were then positively selected on CD45RA, and the negative fraction formed the memory subset. Blood was obtained by leukapheresis, after which PBMCs were separated by Ficoll-Histopaque density gradient centrifugation and cryopreserved in liquid nitrogen vapor phase. Analytical flow cytometry was used to check the purity and quantity of each magnetically sorted T cell population. Genomic DNA was isolated from every sorted fraction and measured by UV absorbance on a Nanodrop 2000c. The CDR3 measures 14 amino acids from cysteine to phenylalanine. Kept here is only the CDR3 DNA, which spans 42 bases and is read in frame from base 1. V lost 6 bases and J lost 7 bases; the stretch between them is 16 bases long. CDR1 ENHRY and CDR2 SYGVKD are derived from the germline V gene.

Using the deep immunoSEQ assay, TCR CDR3 regions were amplified from genomic DNA by multiplex PCR. Extracted genomic DNA from each cell subset was distributed evenly across all wells of several immunoSEQ 96-well plates, and each plate was treated as a replicate. For sorted subsets, around 200 ng genomic DNA, equal to tens of thousands of T cell genomes, was loaded into each replicate PCR. Purified libraries were quantified with a Qubit 3.0 fluorometer, sized on a Bioanalyzer 2100, and re-quantified with the KAPA Library Quantification kit. A separate single-read 150-cycle Illumina NextSeq 550 flow cell was used to sequence each immunoSEQ 96-well plate. The study's own analysis went as follows. Because the immunoSEQ output included only junctional sequences and no quality scores, the filtering could not be the same as the filtering used for full-length reads. To assign V/J genes and CDR3, sequences were annotated using PyIR, a Python wrapper for IgBLAST v1.9, with IMGT germline references. Reads were filtered out if the reads had weak V/J assignments (E-value above 1e-6), no CDR3, stop codons, out-of-frame junctions, or ambiguous translated residues. V3J clonotypes were defined as sequences sharing the same inferred V gene, J gene, and CDR3 amino acid sequence. Percentage overlap between repertoires was computed as shared unique clonotypes divided by the size of the smaller repertoire. RTK rarefaction, the Chao1 estimator, and Recon v2.1 estimates of unobserved clonotypes were used to assess repertoire richness. For all TCRbeta clonotypes obtained by the gDNA method from four donors, generation probabilities were computed with OLGA. This immuneACCESS table, as held by TCRdb, lists in-frame sequences with V and J called but not all clones. Of the missing ones, under half trace to an unresolved V gene in checked studies; the others have no known cause. That table gives V, J and clone size, and the DNA gave D and trimming. The sample table records approximately 1.4 million clones; 95% to 99% of these occur just once. Approximately 0.45% of the sample lies in the top ten.

Comments on this clone: What antigen it recognizes has not been identified. Base-call qualities are not available, and no considerably larger clone is one nucleotide away.

The sample consisted of naive CD4+ T cells sorted from blood. The cell subset or site tag for this specimen amounts to: CD45RA+ positively selected. In this chain, TRBV10-3 is recombined with TRBJ1-5; TRBD1 is perhaps the D gene, given 5 matching bases. The origin of this receptor is a man aged 30-40 years in good health. The CDR3 corresponds to CAISRLGDGQPQHF. The DNA is as follows: TGTGCCATCAGCCGACTTGGGGACGGACAGCCCCAGCATTTT.